Listed below are T cell receptor beta chains from one sample, sequenced in a study of regulatory T cells in long-lasting Graves disease. Via MiXCR, TCRdb re-called the multiplex PCR reads, giving one row per CDR3 protein. In the table there are fewer than 350,000 distinct CDR3 sequences, approximately 20% of which are singletons. The sequencing here drew on peripheral blood mononuclear cells (PBMCs), taken at new diagnosis, from a patient treated with antithyroid drugs. Every receptor here comes from a female donor with Graves disease. CDR3s include the opening cysteine and the closing phenylalanine or tryptophan. Fields, in order: clone size, J gene, D gene, V gene, CDR3 protein, CDR3 DNA. D genes are given only for firm matches. Size is stated for part of the rows, as once, few or many counts, or as a class when the clone is expanded.

- TRBJ2-7 TRBD2 TRBV20-1 CSAIYSGRAYEQYF TGCAGTGCTATATATAGCGGGAGGGCCTACGAGCAGTACTTC
- TRBJ2-7 TRBD2 TRBV2 CASTWTSGRSTSYEQYF TGTGCCAGCACTTGGACTAGCGGGAGGTCCACAAGTTACGAGCAGTACTTC
- TRBJ2-3 TRBD2 TRBV6-1 CASSRGLGLAGGLTDTQYF TGTGCCAGCAGCCGAGGCCTGGGACTAGCGGGAGGCCTCACAGATACGCAGTATTTT
few TRBJ2-1 - TRBV18 CASSPPGTVYNEQFF TGTGCCAGCTCACCACCGGGGACGGTTTACAATGAGCAGTTCTTC
few TRBJ2-7 TRBD2 TRBV10-2 CASLLAGDNEQYF TGCGCCAGCCTTCTAGCGGGAGATAACGAGCAGTACTTC
many TRBJ2-4 - TRBV10-3 CAISEVGGEEGNIQYF TGTGCCATCAGTGAAGTCGGCGGAGAGGAGGGAAACATTCAGTACTTC
- TRBJ2-5 - TRBV4-1 CASSQATGGHQETQYF TGCGCCAGCAGCCAAGCGACTGGCGGCCACCAAGAGACCCAGTACTTC
- TRBJ2-7 TRBD1 TRBV19 CASSLGTGGAGLHEQYF TGTGCCAGTAGTCTGGGGACAGGGGGCGCTGGTCTCCACGAGCAGTACTTC
few TRBJ2-1 - TRBV9 CASSAPTGPHHEQFF TGTGCCAGCAGCGCCCCCACCGGACCACACCATGAGCAGTTCTTC
many TRBJ2-5 - TRBV5-1 CASSLAAGQETQYF TGCGCCAGCAGCTTGGCGGCAGGACAAGAGACCCAGTACTTC
many TRBJ2-5 - TRBV7-9 CASSSTPGQSETQYF TGTGCCAGCAGCTCCACCCCCGGACAGTCAGAGACCCAGTACTTC
- TRBJ2-5 - TRBV9 CASSLLSSPQETQYF TGTGCCAGCAGCCTATTGTCTTCCCCACAAGAGACCCAGTACTTC
many TRBJ1-1 TRBD1 TRBV18 CASSPEDRGAFF TGTGCCAGCTCGCCCGAGGACAGGGGAGCTTTCTTT
many TRBJ2-7 - TRBV29-1 CSGGRRSTYEQYF TGCAGCGGAGGAAGGCGGTCGACCTACGAGCAGTACTTC
- TRBJ1-5 TRBD1 TRBV27 CASSKQGDSNQPQHF TGTGCCAGCAGTAAACAGGGGGATAGCAATCAGCCCCAGCATTTT
many TRBJ2-7 - TRBV7-8 CASSSRTLYEQYF TGTGCCAGCAGTTCAAGAACCCTCTACGAGCAGTACTTC
many TRBJ2-7 - TRBV19 CASSGSGSPYSYEQYF TGTGCCAGTAGTGGGTCAGGGAGCCCTTATTCCTACGAGCAGTACTTC
once TRBJ1-4 - TRBV4-1 CASSHPGRQSEKLFF TGCGCCAGCAGCCACCCGGGTCGACAGTCGGAAAAACTGTTTTTT
many TRBJ2-3 - TRBV24-1 CATSDSFSTDTQYF TGTGCCACCAGTGACTCTTTTAGCACAGATACGCAGTATTTT
many TRBJ1-2 - TRBV11-2 CASSLVVGNYGYTF TGTGCCAGCAGCTTGGTTGTGGGAAACTATGGCTACACCTTC
many TRBJ2-3 TRBD2 TRBV12-3/TRBV12-4 CASPSAGTSRRDTQYF TGTGCCAGCCCTTCAGCCGGGACTAGCCGACGAGATACGCAGTATTTT
many TRBJ1-5 - TRBV2 CASSERGTQPQHF TGTGCCAGCAGTGAACGAGGGACTCAGCCCCAGCATTTT
many TRBJ1-5 - TRBV6-1 CASRSGTLKEDQPQHF TGTGCCAGCAGGTCCGGGACGTTAAAAGAGGATCAGCCCCAGCATTTT